The entry below describes one T cell receptor (beta chain). Its antigen is undetermined. Additional DNA sequences in this sample encode the identical CDR3. These data are taken from a study of shared clonotypes between healthy human individuals. Study-level results: Relative to their counterparts shared across all four donors, non-shared clonotypes exhibited diminished generation probabilities.

Generated by immunoSEQ multiplex PCR, the TCRdb table keeps only in-frame clones and is missing some. This table holds roughly 2.6 million clones, around nine tenths found once. CD4+ cell separation produced CD45RA+ naive and CD45RA-negative memory subsets. The germline V gene has CDR1 SNHLY and CDR2 FYNNEI. Trimming cost V 6 bases and J 2 bases, with 10 bases left between them. This CDR3 comprises 14 residues. The sample consisted of naive CD4+ T cells sorted from blood. Subset here: CD45RA+ positively selected. The V gene is TRBV2, the J gene TRBJ2-2; tentatively, D is TRBD1 (6 bases). The TCR originated in a man between 18 and 35 years old in good health. The DNA for the CDR3 is TGTGCCAGCAGCGGACAGCTCAACACCGGGGAGCTGTTTTTT. This encodes CASSGQLNTGELFF.